These T cell receptor beta chains were read from a single sample in a study of molecular identifiers for immune sequencing clone quantification. TCRdb re-derived calls from the PCR reads in MiXCR, one entry per CDR3 protein. The table shows hundreds of thousands of distinct CDR3 sequences, with roughly 25% occurring only once. Specimen: naive CD8+ T cells from blood, with Jurkat cell RNA spiked in. The source is a human donor in good health. Some libraries in this study had Jurkat cell RNA spiked in. Each CDR3 is given with its conserved first and last residue. A D gene is named only where the DNA matches it firmly. The size field is filled for only some rows; it gives once, few, many or a size class.

TRBD2 | TRBJ2-3 | NA | TRBV13 | TGTGCCAGCAGGGGGACTAGCGGCACAGATACGCAGTATTTT | CASRGTSGTDTQYF
NA | TRBJ1-6 | many | TRBV20-1 | TGCAGTGCTAGAGGGGACTGGATTAATTCACCCCTCCACTTT | CSARGDWINSPLHF
NA | TRBJ2-1 | many | TRBV10-3 | TGTGCCATCAGTGAGGGGGGGAATGAGCAGTTCTTC | CAISEGGNEQFF
TRBD2 | TRBJ2-3 | many | TRBV5-4 | TGTGCCGTTCCCAGCGGGGGGACCGATACGCAGTATTTT | CAVPSGGTDTQYF
NA | TRBJ1-5 | many | TRBV5-6 | TGTGCCAGCAGCTTGAGTGGCAGCTACAATCAGCCCCAGCATTTT | CASSLSGSYNQPQHF
TRBD1 | TRBJ1-1 | many | TRBV4-1 | TGCGCCAGCAGCCGATTATGGGACAGAGTCACTGAAGCTTTCTTT | CASSRLWDRVTEAFF
NA | TRBJ2-5 | few | TRBV13 | TGTGCCAGCAGCTTAGCGGGAGCCAGGGGAGAGACCCAGTACTTC | CASSLAGARGETQYF
NA | TRBJ2-3 | few | TRBV13 | TGTCCCAGCCGTTACACAGATACGCAGTATTTT | CPSRYTDTQYF
NA | TRBJ2-2 | many | TRBV29-1 | TGCAGCGCGTCAACCAGGGGATCGAACACCGGGGAGCTGTTTTTT | CSASTRGSNTGELFF
NA | TRBJ2-3 | many | TRBV29-1 | TGCAGCGTACCCCTCAGGGGTTCGCCAGATACGCAGTATTTT | CSVPLRGSPDTQYF
NA | TRBJ1-5 | NA | TRBV4-1 | TGCGCCAGCAGCTTGGCCGGGGCAGGGTACGGGAATCCGCCCCAGCATTTT | CASSLAGAGYGNPPQHF
TRBD2 | TRBJ2-3 | once | TRBV19 | TGTGCCAGTAGTATAGATTCTAGCGGGGGCGGAGATACGCAGTATTTT | CASSIDSSGGGDTQYF
NA | TRBJ2-3 | many | TRBV6-2/TRBV6-3 | TGTGCCAGCAGTTACACCCCTTCCGCAGATACGCAGTATTTT | CASSYTPSADTQYF
TRBD2 | TRBJ2-5 | many | TRBV29-1 | TGCAGCGTTGAGGTAGCGGGAGGGCCGGAGACCCAGTACTTC | CSVEVAGGPETQYF
NA | TRBJ2-7 | once | TRBV3-1 | TGTGCCAGCAGCCTGAGAGGACTGGGAGGCTACGAGCAGTACTTC | CASSLRGLGGYEQYF
NA | TRBJ2-5 | NA | TRBV6-5 | TGTGCCAGCAGCCCCCGGGATTCTTCGGAGACCCAGTACTTC | CASSPRDSSETQYF
TRBD1 | TRBJ1-1 | many | TRBV11-2 | TGTGCCAGCAGCTTAGTTAACAGGGGGGAGACTGAAGCTTTCTTT | CASSLVNRGETEAFF
NA | TRBJ2-1 | NA | TRBV19 | TGTGCCAGTAGTACGCAGGGGATACACAATGAGCAGTTCTTC | CASSTQGIHNEQFF
NA | TRBJ1-1 | many | TRBV3-1 | TGTGCCAGCAGCCAAGTCAGGGGCCCTGAAGCTTTCTTT | CASSQVRGPEAFF
NA | TRBJ2-7 | NA | TRBV7-2 | TGTGCCAGCAGCTTCTATTTGGGGGGCTCCTACGAGCAGTACTTC | CASSFYLGGSYEQYF
NA | TRBJ1-1 | NA | TRBV7-9 | TGTGCCAGCAGCTATCAGGTGGGGTATAACACTGAAGCTTTCTTT | CASSYQVGYNTEAFF
TRBD1 | TRBJ1-3 | few | TRBV7-9 | TGTGCCAGCAGCCACATGACAGGGTCTGGAAACACCATATATTTT | CASSHMTGSGNTIYF
NA | TRBJ1-2 | many | TRBV29-1 | TGCAGCGTTAAGGCCGGTTCGGATATCCCTTACACCTTC | CSVKAGSDIPYTF
NA | TRBJ1-5 | many | TRBV7-2 | TGTGCCAGCAGCTCCCTGGACGGGGGCAATCAGCCCCAGCATTTT | CASSSLDGGNQPQHF
TRBD1 | TRBJ1-5 | NA | TRBV7-2 | TGTGCCAGCAGGCCCCGGGACAGAGATCAGCCCCAGCATTTT | CASRPRDRDQPQHF
TRBD1 | TRBJ1-2 | NA | TRBV30 | TGTGCCTGGAGTGCCCCCGGACAGGGTATCTATGGCTACACCTTC | CAWSAPGQGIYGYTF
TRBD1 | TRBJ2-7 | few | TRBV4-1 | TGCGCCAGCAGCCAAGATTTGCAGGACAGGTACGACGAGCAGTACTTC | CASSQDLQDRYDEQYF
NA | TRBJ2-5 | NA | TRBV15 | TGTGCCACCAGCAGAGGATTGGGGGGAATACAAGAGACCCAGTACTTC | CATSRGLGGIQETQYF
NA | TRBJ2-1 | many | TRBV5-1 | TGCGCCAGCAGCTCGTTAGGACAAATAAGCTCCTACAATGAGCAGTTCTTC | CASSSLGQISSYNEQFF
TRBD1 | TRBJ1-1 | many | TRBV20-1 | TGCAGTGCTAGGACAGGGATGAACACTGAAGCTTTCTTT | CSARTGMNTEAFF
NA | TRBJ1-5 | NA | TRBV7-2 | TGTGCCAGCAGTCAGGGAGGCTATAGCAATCAGCCCCAGCATTTT | CASSQGGYSNQPQHF
TRBD1 | TRBJ1-2 | many | TRBV4-1 | TGCGCCAGCAGCCAAGACATGAGACAGGGTTACTATGGCTACACCTTC | CASSQDMRQGYYGYTF
NA | TRBJ2-5 | few | TRBV6-2/TRBV6-3 | TGTGCCAGCAGTTACGGGGGCGGGGGCCCTGTGACCCAGTACTTC | CASSYGGGGPVTQYF
TRBD2 | TRBJ2-5 | many | TRBV6-5 | TGTGCCAGCAGCCGCGTAGCGGGGGCCGGGGAGACCCAGTACTTC | CASSRVAGAGETQYF
NA | TRBJ1-2 | NA | TRBV20-1 | TGCAGTGCTAGAGATATCAAATTAGGGGCGGCTAACTATGGCTACACCTTC | CSARDIKLGAANYGYTF
TRBD1 | TRBJ1-5 | few | TRBV6-1 | TGTGCCAGCAGTCAGGCAGGACAGGGGGTGTTTAGCAATCAGCCCCAGCATTTT | CASSQAGQGVFSNQPQHF
NA | TRBJ1-1 | few | TRBV27 | TGTGCCAGCAGTTCGGGGCTGGGCACTGAAGCTTTCTTT | CASSSGLGTEAFF
NA | TRBJ2-3 | many | TRBV29-1 | TGCAGCGCCGTTAGGACAGCGAAGGGGAGCACAGATACGCAGTATTTT | CSAVRTAKGSTDTQYF
NA | TRBJ1-2 | many | TRBV14 | TGTGCCAGCAGCCAAACAGGGATTTTTGGCTACACCTTC | CASSQTGIFGYTF
NA | TRBJ2-2 | NA | TRBV5-1 | TGCGCCAGCAGCTCATTTCCGGGGACCGGGGAGCTGTTTTTT | CASSSFPGTGELFF
NA | TRBJ2-1 | NA | TRBV11-2 | TGTGCCAGTATCGGGACTCAATACAATGAGCAGTTCTTC | CASIGTQYNEQFF
TRBD2 | TRBJ2-1 | NA | TRBV6-6 | TGTGCCAGCAGTACCCTAGCGGGAGCTGTGGATGAGCAGTTCTTC | CASSTLAGAVDEQFF